These 23 T cell receptor beta chains were all obtained from the same sample, sequenced in a study of patients and donors after allogeneic stem cell transplantation. TCRdb processed the RT-PCR reads anew with MiXCR; each CDR3 protein has one entry. The profile covers 900,000 to 1,000,000 distinct CDR3 sequences, with approximately 19% appearing a single time and 6% taken by the ten largest. Sequenced: blood, either unsorted or a sorted T cell fraction (not recorded which). These TCRs come from a human donor who was either an allogeneic HSCT recipient or a stem cell or donor lymphocyte infusion donor (not recorded which). It is not recorded whose cells these are; they may come from a transplant donor.

The V call is TRBV6-2 or TRBV6-3, the J call TRBJ1-4, with D hard to call. Trimming shortened V by 0 bases and J by 3 bases, and 11 bases separated the two germline ends. The CDR3 covers 16 residues. The germline V gene has CDR1 MNHEY and CDR2 SVGEGT. DNA for the CDR3: TGTGCCAGCAGTTACTCCCCCGGGGATCCTAATGAAAAACTGTTTTTT. Encoded protein: CASSYSPGDPNEKLFF.

The chain links TRBV2 to TRBJ1-6; D perhaps matches TRBD1 (5 bases). This CDR3 region has 15 residues. Germline-derived CDR1 and CDR2 are SNHLY and FYNNEI. V shed 2 bases and J shed 10 bases, with 15 bases lying between them. The CDR3 loop is CASSELGRERSPLHF. The CDR3 nucleotides are TGTGCCAGCAGTGAATTGGGCAGGGAAAGGTCACCCCTCCACTTT.

This clonotype was picked up many times. The J gene is TRBJ2-1, the V gene TRBV12-3 or TRBV12-4; 10 bases are a match to TRBD2. CDR3 length: 13 amino acids. V shed 8 bases and J 8 bases; nucleotides not matched to a gene: 6. The CDR3 reads CASLAGVFDEQFF. The CDR3 region has the DNA TGTGCCAGCCTAGCGGGAGTTTTCGATGAGCAGTTCTTC.

This clonotype has a count of ten or more. The chain joins TRBV12-3 or TRBV12-4 to TRBJ2-3, with TRBD2 matching 8 bases. The CDR3 is 14 amino acids. After removal of 3 bases from V and 4 bases from J, the junction contained 3 bases not matched to a gene. CDR3 protein: CASSFAGGSDTQYF. The CDR3 DNA reads TGTGCCAGCAGTTTCGCGGGAGGTTCAGATACGCAGTATTTT.

This clonotype was counted between two and nine times. The chain is built from TRBV15 and TRBJ2-3; 7 nucleotides match TRBD2. The junction had 12 bases not matched to a gene; V was cut back by 7 bases and J by 2 bases. The germline gives CDR1 LNHNV, CDR2 YYDKDF (reference sequence). This CDR3 comprises 16 residues. For the CDR3, the DNA is TGTGCCACCACTACTAGCGTCCCGTCGTACACAGATACGCAGTATTTT. It specifies CATTTSVPSYTDTQYF.

V is TRBV5-1 and J is TRBJ2-6; no firm D call. Germline V gene sequence: CDR1 SGHRS, CDR2 YFSETQ. The germline V and J ends were trimmed by 4 bases and 2 bases, with 7 bases remaining between them. The CDR3 extends over 14 amino acids. The CDR3 DNA reads TGCGCCAGCAGCCTCGACCCTGGGGCCAACGTCCTGACTTTC. This translates into CASSLDPGANVLTF.

V usage is TRBV7-9 and J usage is TRBJ2-2; D unclear. This CDR3 comprises 16 residues. V was cut by 1 base and J by 1 base, with 10 bases left in between. Germline loops: CDR1 SEHNR, CDR2 FQNEAQ (reference sequence). Here the CDR3 DNA reads TGTGCCAGCAGCTTAGAGGGCAGGAGGAACACCGGGGAGCTGTTTTTT. Translation gives CASSLEGRRNTGELFF.

CDR3 in DNA: TGCAGCGTTGAAGGTCCCACAGGGGGTCCCTCTAGCGAGCAGTACTTC. As protein: CSVEGPTGGPSSEQYF. This rearrangement joins TRBV29-1 to TRBJ2-7; TRBD1 matches at 8 bases. Trimming at V came to 1 base and at J to 6 bases, leaving 14 bases not matched to a gene. There are 16 residues in the CDR3. The germline V gene has CDR1 SQVTM and CDR2 ANQGSEA.

The chain carries TRBV18 and TRBJ1-1; D possibly corresponds to TRBD1 (6 bases). Germline CDR1 is KGHSH and CDR2 is LQKENI. The CDR3 is 15 residues long. V lost 6 bases and J lost 3, with 17 bases in between. CDR3 coding DNA: TGTGCCAGCTCCCGAACTTTCGCAGGGGACACTGAAGCTTTCTTT. Encoded protein: CASSRTFAGDTEAFF.

This clonotype was counted ten times or more. The chain couples TRBV7-8 to TRBJ2-7; 15 bases line up with TRBD2. Trimming cost V 2 bases and J 7 bases; bases outside gene matches: 6. The CDR3 runs to 16 residues. Germline V gene sequence: CDR1 SGHVS, CDR2 FQNEAQ. This chain's CDR3 is CASSLLLGLAGGEQYF. The CDR3 region has the DNA TGTGCCAGCAGCTTATTGTTGGGACTAGCGGGAGGAGAGCAGTACTTC.

The chain is built from TRBV27 and TRBJ2-2, with D maybe TRBD1 (6 bases). The V end lost 4 bases, the J end lost 8 bases, and 14 bases lay between the germline ends. The CDR3 totals 14 residues. Germline lookup yields CDR1 MNHEY and CDR2 SMNVEV (reference sequence). Here the CDR3 reads CASSSQGYAGELFF. The CDR3 DNA is TGTGCCAGCAGTTCCCAGGGGTACGCGGGGGAGCTGTTTTTT.

This clonotype was seen a few times. The chain is built from TRBV4-1 and TRBJ2-7, with unresolved D. Trimming pared 0 bases from V and 3 bases from J, leaving 15 bases between. Germline V gene data show CDR1 as MGHRA and CDR2 as YSYEKL. The CDR3 extends over 16 amino acids. CDR3 in amino acids: CASSQDGSLVYYEQYF. The CDR3 DNA sequence: TGCGCCAGCAGCCAAGATGGGTCCCTCGTTTACTACGAGCAGTACTTC.

The rearrangement joins TRBV24-1 to TRBJ2-2, with 12 bases that match TRBD2. This CDR3 contains 16 residues. Germline assignment: CDR1 KGHDR and CDR2 SFDVKD. With 3 bases clipped from V and 6 bases from J, the junction kept 4 bases outside the gene matches. CDR3 nucleotide sequence: TGTGCCACCAGTGATCCTAGCGGGGGGGCTCCCGGGGAGCTGTTTTTT. Its protein is CATSDPSGGAPGELFF.

This clonotype was counted many times. The rearrangement uses TRBV4-3 and TRBJ2-3; 9 bases line up with TRBD2. CDR1 and CDR2 from the germline V gene are LGHNA and YSLEER. The CDR3 runs to 16 residues. J lost 6 bases, V lost 0 bases, and 7 bases had no gene match. CDR3 in amino acids: CASSQDVAGAGDTQYF. CDR3 DNA sequence: TGCGCCAGCAGCCAAGATGTAGCGGGGGCAGGGGATACGCAGTATTTT.

This clonotype was seen more than once but under ten times. The chain carries TRBV10-3 and TRBJ2-2, with 9 bases lining up with TRBD2. The trim removed 6 bases at V and 0 bases at J, leaving 5 bases unmatched. The CDR3 contains 16 residues. Germline assignment: CDR1 ENHRY and CDR2 SYGVKD. The CDR3 DNA sequence: TGTGCCATCAGACGAGCGGGAGGATCGAACACCGGGGAGCTGTTTTTT. Its protein product is CAIRRAGGSNTGELFF.

The chain is built from TRBV6-1 and TRBJ1-2; D perhaps matches TRBD1 (5 bases). V gave up 6 bases and J gave up 4 bases, with 21 bases separating them. The CDR3 has 16 residues. Per the germline V gene, CDR1 is MNHNS and CDR2 is SASEGT. The CDR3 DNA is TGTGCCAGCAGCCGGACACCCCTGAAACGAACCTATGGCTACACCTTC. Translated: CASSRTPLKRTYGYTF.

The rearrangement links TRBV20-1 to TRBJ1-1; D remains ambiguous. Germline V CDR1 and CDR2: DFQATT, SNEGSKA (reference sequence). This CDR3 has 14 amino acids. V was shortened by 5 bases and J by 4 bases, with 17 bases between the two germline ends. CDR3 residues: CSAPGREPGTEAFF. CDR3 nucleotide sequence: TGCAGTGCTCCTGGGAGGGAGCCCGGCACTGAAGCTTTCTTT.

The table lists this clonotype with a few counts. This chain links TRBV12-3 or TRBV12-4 with TRBJ2-1; TRBD2 aligns across 13 bases. CDR3 length: 22 amino acids. The ends lost 1 base at V and 0 bases at J; junction bases unmatched: 15. The CDR3 loop is CASSLVFEGGLAGDSSYNEQFF. DNA of the CDR3: TGTGCCAGCAGTTTAGTTTTCGAGGGCGGACTAGCGGGGGACAGCTCCTACAATGAGCAGTTCTTC.

The J gene is TRBJ1-3, the V gene TRBV7-2; unclear D gene. The germline gives CDR1 SGHTA, CDR2 FQGNSA. The V end lost 2 bases, the J end lost 3 bases, and 11 bases lay between the germline ends. The CDR3 is 15 residues long. The CDR3 DNA is TGTGCCAGCAGCTTAAGAGGCAGACATGGAAACACCATATATTTT. It specifies CASSLRGRHGNTIYF.

In its sample, this clonotype was seen a few times. This chain links TRBV7-3 with TRBJ2-3, with TRBD1 matching over 7 bases. From germline, CDR1 is SGHTA and CDR2 FQGTGA. V lost 2 bases and J lost 5; bases outside the gene matches: 7. CDR3 size: 15 residues. CDR3 sequence reads: CASSLGTATGDTQYF. CDR3 nucleotides: TGTGCCAGCAGCTTAGGGACAGCGACCGGAGATACGCAGTATTTT.

This clonotype was counted only a few times. The chain joins TRBV5-8 to TRBJ2-2; 8 positions agree with TRBD1. The V and J ends lost 3 bases and 6 bases, in that order; junction bases with no gene match: 1. The germline V gene encodes CDR1 SGHTS and CDR2 YDEGEE. The CDR3 runs 13 residues. CDR3 in amino acids: CASSWDRPGELFF. The CDR3 DNA reads TGTGCCAGCAGCTGGGACAGGCCCGGGGAGCTGTTTTTT.

The chain is built from TRBV5-1 and TRBJ1-1, with D hard to call. CDR3 length: 14 residues. Germline V gives CDR1 SGHRS, CDR2 YFSETQ. Trimming left V 0 bases short and J 0 bases short, with 6 bases between. In DNA form, the CDR3 reads TGCGCCAGCAGCTTGGTGGAGTTGAACACTGAAGCTTTCTTT. Its translation: CASSLVELNTEAFF.

In its sample, this clonotype was seen a few times. This rearrangement joins TRBV27 to TRBJ2-7; 9 bases are shared with TRBD1. Germline assignment: CDR1 MNHEY and CDR2 SMNVEV (reference sequence). J lost 9 bases, V lost 4 bases, and 10 bases had no gene match. The CDR3 is 14 amino acids. This CDR3 is CASSSGTGPWGQYF. CDR3 coding DNA: TGTGCCAGCAGTTCCGGGACAGGGCCCTGGGGGCAGTACTTC.